The 15 T cell receptor beta chains listed next were all sequenced from one sample in a study of T cell responses to AZD1222 COVID-19 vaccine. TCRdb's copy holds only in-frame clones and misses some; the assay was immunoSEQ multiplex PCR. The sample carries 72,000 or so clones, 85% recorded once. The sample was peripheral blood, taken on day 0 of AZD1222 vaccination. These receptors came from an adult in good health.

V is TRBV27 and J is TRBJ2-7, with 12 bases aligning to TRBD2. Germline lookup yields CDR1 MNHEY and CDR2 SMNVEV (reference sequence). The CDR3 is 13 residues long. V lost 6 bases to trimming and J lost 10 bases; unmatched junction nucleotides: 7. The CDR3 DNA reads TGTGCCAGCAGCCCCGGACTAGCGGGGACACAGTACTTC. As protein: CASSPGLAGTQYF.

This clone was observed a single time. The genes are TRBV7-8 and TRBJ2-1; D ambiguous. The germline V gene has CDR1 SGHVS and CDR2 FQNEAQ. V was shortened by 6 bases and J by 3 bases, with 9 bases between the two germline ends. The CDR3 runs 13 residues. The CDR3 bases are TGTGCCAGCAGACCCGGACGCTACAATGAGCAGTTCTTC. Amino acids: CASRPGRYNEQFF.

The chain carries TRBV7-8 and TRBJ1-6, with 8 bases matching TRBD1. The CDR3 loop spans 14 amino acids. J gave up 10 bases and V 5 bases, and 7 bases lay outside the gene matches. Germline CDR1 and CDR2: SGHVS and FQNEAQ. The CDR3 coding sequence is TGTGCCAGCAGCCAAGGGACAGGTCTGTCACCCCTCCACTTT. Its protein is CASSQGTGLSPLHF.

The chain is built from TRBV13 and TRBJ2-1; a weak D match, TRBD2 (5 bases). The germline gives CDR1 PRHDT, CDR2 FYEKMQ (reference sequence). Trimming cost V 7 bases and J 0 bases, with 13 bases left between them. This CDR3 spans 15 amino acids. CDR3 coding DNA: TGTGCCAGCACCCTCGAGCGGAGCTCCTACAATGAGCAGTTCTTC. Translated, it gives CASTLERSSYNEQFF.

The chain is built from TRBV3-1 (or the pseudogene TRBV3-2) and TRBJ2-7, with D unresolved. From germline, CDR1 is LGHDT and CDR2 YNNKEL (reference sequence). The length of the CDR3 is 12 residues. V was trimmed by 2 bases and J by 3 bases, leaving 5 bases between them. DNA of the CDR3: TGTGCCAGCAGCCAACGGAACTACGAGCAGTACTTC. Its translation is CASSQRNYEQYF.

The chain has TRBV6-5 and TRBJ1-5; possible D gene TRBD1, 5 bases. This CDR3 has 15 residues. From germline, CDR1 is MNHEY and CDR2 SVGAGI. V lost 7 bases to trimming and J lost 4 bases, with 17 bases between them. CDR3 loop: CASITGTGHNQPQHF. CDR3 nucleotide sequence: TGTGCCAGCATTACCGGGACGGGGCATAATCAGCCCCAGCATTTT.

The V and J genes are TRBV5-8 and TRBJ1-5, with D unclear. This CDR3 is built from 17 residues. V was cut by 1 base and J by 2 bases, with 16 bases left in between. Germline lookup yields CDR1 SGHTS and CDR2 YDEGEE. Written as DNA, the CDR3 is TGTGCCAGCAGCTTGTCCCCGGGATCCGTCGGCAATCAGCCCCAGCATTTT. Protein sequence: CASSLSPGSVGNQPQHF.

This clone was observed a few times. The V gene is TRBV7-8, the J gene TRBJ1-1; no firm D call. Germline lookup yields CDR1 SGHVS and CDR2 FQNEAQ. V was shortened by 0 bases and J by 3 bases, with 14 bases between the two germline ends. CDR3 length: 16 residues. CDR3 sequence: CASSLALGIWDTEAFF. CDR3 DNA sequence: TGTGCCAGCAGCTTAGCGTTGGGGATCTGGGACACTGAAGCTTTCTTT.

V is TRBV5-4 and J is TRBJ2-2; 13 bases line up with TRBD2. The junction had 13 bases not matched to a gene; V was cut back by 4 bases and J by 7 bases. This CDR3 has 18 residues. Germline V CDR1 and CDR2: SGHNT, YYREEE (reference sequence). CDR3 amino acids: CASSGLGTSGDRSGELFF. CDR3 DNA sequence: TGTGCCAGCAGCGGACTCGGGACTAGCGGGGATCGGAGCGGGGAGCTGTTTTTT.

This rearrangement joins TRBV6-6 to TRBJ2-3; D uncertain. V lost 0 bases and J 2 bases, leaving 6 bases between the germline ends. From germline, CDR1 is MNHNY and CDR2 SVGAGI (reference sequence). The CDR3 sequence is 14 residues long. The CDR3 coding sequence is TGTGCCAGCAGTTACTCTCGGACCACAGATACGCAGTATTTT. Translating it yields CASSYSRTTDTQYF.

The rearrangement joins TRBV6-5 to TRBJ1-1; D perhaps matches TRBD1 (6 bases). CDR3 length: 13 residues. Trimming removed 6 bases at V and 1 base at J, with 9 bases between. Germline loops: CDR1 MNHEY, CDR2 SVGAGI. CDR3 DNA sequence: TGTGCCAGCAGCCAACAGGGGAACACTGAAGCTTTCTTT. This encodes CASSQQGNTEAFF.

This clone was recorded a few times. The chain carries TRBV23-1 and TRBJ1-2, with a possible D match to TRBD1 (5 bases). TRBV23-1 is an ORF, and what it does is uncertain. The CDR3 has 17 residues. Deletions cut 0 bases from V and 2 bases from J, with 16 bases between. The CDR3 spells CASSQSLERGWNYGYTF. The CDR3 coding sequence is TGCGCCAGCAGTCAATCGCTCGAAAGGGGTTGGAACTATGGCTACACCTTC.

The chain combines TRBV6-5 with TRBJ1-5; no reliable D call. V dropped 7 bases and J dropped 2 bases, with 9 bases sitting between them. The CDR3 is made up of 13 amino acids. From germline, CDR1 is MNHEY and CDR2 SVGAGI. CDR3 region: CASTAGRNQPQHF. CDR3 nucleotides: TGTGCCAGCACCGCTGGACGCAATCAGCCCCAGCATTTT.

The V and J genes are TRBV5-1 and TRBJ1-2; D unresolved. Trimming left V 1 base short and J 7 bases short, with 11 bases between. The CDR3 runs 13 residues. Germline assignment: CDR1 SGHRS and CDR2 YFSETQ. DNA for the CDR3: TGCGCCAGCAGCTTGCAACCAGCCAGTGGCTACACCTTC. Its translation: CASSLQPASGYTF.

The gene calls are TRBV11-2 and TRBJ2-3; TRBD2 agrees at 9 bases. The J segment lost 0 bases and the V segment lost 6 bases, leaving 7 bases of the junction unmatched. The CDR3 contains 16 residues. Looked up from germline, CDR1 is SGHAT and CDR2 is FQNNGV. The CDR3 is CASRRISGSSTDTQYF. CDR3 DNA: TGTGCCAGCAGAAGAATTAGCGGGAGTAGCACAGATACGCAGTATTTT.